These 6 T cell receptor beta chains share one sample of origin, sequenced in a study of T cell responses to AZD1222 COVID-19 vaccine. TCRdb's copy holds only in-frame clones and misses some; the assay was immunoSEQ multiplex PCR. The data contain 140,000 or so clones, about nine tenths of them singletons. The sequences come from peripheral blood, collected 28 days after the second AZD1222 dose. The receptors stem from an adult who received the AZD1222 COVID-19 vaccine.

CDR3 DNA: TGCGCCAGCAAATCTAGCGGATCCTACAATGAGCAGTTCTTC. Translation gives CASKSSGSYNEQFF. The genes are TRBV5-1 and TRBJ2-1, with TRBD2 identical over 7 bases. The length of the CDR3 is 14 residues. The V gene end was trimmed by 6 bases and the J gene end by 1 base; junction bases not matched to a gene: 4. Per germline, CDR1 SGHRS and CDR2 YFSETQ. Variable domain in full (rest from reference TRBV5-1 and TRBJ2-1): KAGVTQTPRYLIKTRGQQVTLSCSPISGHRSVSWYQQTPGQGLQFLFEYFSETQRNKGNFPGRFSGRQFSNSRSEMNVSTLELGDSALYLCASKSSGSYNEQFFGPGTRLTVL.

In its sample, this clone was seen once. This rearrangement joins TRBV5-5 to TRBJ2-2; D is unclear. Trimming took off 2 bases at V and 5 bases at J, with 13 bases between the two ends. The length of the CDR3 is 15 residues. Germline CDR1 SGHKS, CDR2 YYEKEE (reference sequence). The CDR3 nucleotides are TGTGCCAGCAGCTTCGAAGGGCGAGCAACCGGGGAGCTGTTTTTT. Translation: CASSFEGRATGELFF. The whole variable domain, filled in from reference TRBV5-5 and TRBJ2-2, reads DAGVTQSPTHLIKTRGQQVTLRCSPISGHKSVSWYQQVLGQGPQFIFQYYEKEERGRGNFPDRFSARQFPNYSSELNVNALLLGDSALYLCASSFEGRATGELFFGEGSRLTVL.

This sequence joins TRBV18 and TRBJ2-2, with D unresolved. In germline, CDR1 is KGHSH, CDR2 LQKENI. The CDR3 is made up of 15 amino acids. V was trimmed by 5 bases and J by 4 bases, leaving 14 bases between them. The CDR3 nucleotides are TGTGCCAGCTCAGGGAAGACCCTGGGCACCGGGGAGCTGTTTTTT. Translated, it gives CASSGKTLGTGELFF.

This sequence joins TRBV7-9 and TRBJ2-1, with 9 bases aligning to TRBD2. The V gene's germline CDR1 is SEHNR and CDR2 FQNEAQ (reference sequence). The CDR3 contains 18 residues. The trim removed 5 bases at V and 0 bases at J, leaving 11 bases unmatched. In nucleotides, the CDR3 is TGTGCCAGCAGCACAACGATACCTAGCGGGGACTCCTACAATGAGCAGTTCTTC. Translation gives CASSTTIPSGDSYNEQFF.

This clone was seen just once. CDR3 region: CASSMRTGRGEKLFF. The CDR3 DNA reads as TGTGCCAGTAGTATGCGGACAGGGCGCGGCGAAAAACTGTTTTTT. V gene TRBV19 combines with J gene TRBJ1-4, with 8 nucleotides matching TRBD1. Germline loops: CDR1 LNHDA, CDR2 SQIVND (reference sequence). The CDR3 runs 15 residues. Losses at the gene ends were 3 bases for V and 8 bases for J; bases not matched to a gene: 8.

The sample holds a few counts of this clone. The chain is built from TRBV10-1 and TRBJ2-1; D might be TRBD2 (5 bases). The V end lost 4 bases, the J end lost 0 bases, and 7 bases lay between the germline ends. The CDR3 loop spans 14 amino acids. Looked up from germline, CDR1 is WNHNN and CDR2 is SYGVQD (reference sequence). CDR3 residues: CASSARGSYNEQFF. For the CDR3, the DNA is TGCGCCAGCAGTGCTCGGGGCTCCTACAATGAGCAGTTCTTC.